Presented here are 21 T cell receptor beta chains from one specimen sequenced in a study of blood T cell repertoires in COVID-19. TCRdb keeps only in-frame clones here, not all; method: immunoSEQ multiplex PCR. The sample lists 70,000 or so clones, 82% occurring once. The sample comprised peripheral blood. These receptors came from a human donor in a cohort sampled during active COVID-19.

The chain recombines TRBV9 with TRBJ1-1; 9 positions agree with TRBD1. Germline V gene data show CDR1 as SGDLS and CDR2 as YYNGEE. The J segment lost 1 base and the V segment lost 3 bases, leaving 7 bases of the junction unmatched. The CDR3 has 16 amino acids. CDR3 sequence reads: CASSDRQGVANTEAFF. For the CDR3, the DNA is TGTGCCAGCAGCGACCGACAGGGGGTAGCGAACACTGAAGCTTTCTTT.

The rearrangement uses TRBV5-1 and TRBJ2-7; 7 bases fit TRBD1. The CDR3 length is 15 residues. The germline V gene has CDR1 SGHRS and CDR2 YFSETQ. Unmatched junction bases numbered 11, after V lost 4 bases and J lost 4 bases. The CDR3 region has the DNA TGCGCCAGCAGCCAAACAGGGGCTCCTCTTTACGAGCAGTACTTC. It encodes CASSQTGAPLYEQYF.

In this sample, this clone turned up a few times. The gene calls are TRBV19 and TRBJ1-1; TRBD1 matches at 7 bases. Per germline, CDR1 LNHDA and CDR2 SQIVND (reference sequence). Unmatched junction bases numbered 6, after V lost 5 bases and J lost 0 bases. The CDR3 extends over 15 amino acids. The chain's CDR3 is CASSRTGVVNTEAFF. CDR3 bases: TGTGCCAGTAGTCGAACAGGGGTTGTGAACACTGAAGCTTTCTTT.

The rearrangement uses TRBV18 and TRBJ2-7; D might be TRBD1 (6 bases). This CDR3 is built from 14 residues. CDR1 and CDR2 (germline): KGHSH, LQKENI. Trimming removed 4 bases from V and 3 bases from J, with 13 bases in between. DNA of the CDR3: TGTGCCAGCTCACAGGAGACAGGAATCTACGAGCAGTACTTC. It yields the protein CASSQETGIYEQYF.

This chain links TRBV6-5 with TRBJ1-1; weak D call: TRBD1 (5 bases). The V gene's germline CDR1 is MNHEY and CDR2 SVGAGI. The CDR3 loop spans 13 amino acids. Trimming stripped 7 bases from V and 0 bases from J, with 9 bases between. The DNA of the CDR3 is TGTGCCAGCACTAAAGGGGTGAACACTGAAGCTTTCTTT. Translating gives CASTKGVNTEAFF.

The V call is TRBV13, the J call TRBJ2-6; the D gene is possibly TRBD1 (5 bases). The germline CDR1 and CDR2 sequences are PRHDT and FYEKMQ (reference sequence). The V end was cut by 5 bases, the J end by 1 base, with 12 bases between. The CDR3 has 16 amino acids. CDR3 DNA: TGTGCCAGCAGCCTACAGGTCCCGTCTGGGGCCAACGTCCTGACTTTC. Protein: CASSLQVPSGANVLTF.

The chain recombines TRBV7-9 with TRBJ2-2; a weak D match, TRBD1 (6 bases). V dropped 5 bases and J dropped 10 bases, with 20 bases sitting between them. Germline V CDR1 and CDR2: SEHNR, FQNEAQ (reference sequence). This CDR3 comprises 15 residues. The CDR3 loop reads CASSQNRVTKQELFF. The CDR3 DNA sequence: TGTGCCAGCAGCCAAAACAGGGTCACAAAACAGGAGCTGTTTTTT.

This rearrangement joins TRBV7-6 to TRBJ1-5; D possibly corresponds to TRBD1 (5 bases). The CDR3 extends over 13 amino acids. In germline, CDR1 is SGHVS, CDR2 FNYEAQ. Trimming stripped 5 bases from V and 6 bases from J, with 11 bases between. CDR3 in amino acids: CASSPQEGQPQHF. CDR3 DNA sequence: TGTGCCAGCAGCCCACAGGAGGGTCAGCCCCAGCATTTT.

This chain links TRBV7-2 with TRBJ1-2, with 11 bases matching TRBD1. Trimming took 5 bases from V and 9 from J; bases not matched to a gene: 11. The CDR3 has 15 residues. The germline CDR1 and CDR2 sequences are SGHTA and FQGNSA. In DNA form, the CDR3 reads TGTGCCAGCAGCCCCCGTTCAGGGACAGGGGGAAGCTACACCTTC. It specifies CASSPRSGTGGSYTF.

This clone was recorded a few times. The rearrangement joins TRBV6-1 to TRBJ1-1, with D tentatively TRBD1 (5 bases). This CDR3 has 15 residues. Germline CDR1 MNHNS, CDR2 SASEGT. V lost 3 bases and J lost 7, with 18 bases in between. The CDR3, as DNA: TGTGCCAGCAGTGAGCAAGGGAGGGGCTATAGTGAAGCTTTCTTT. This translates into CASSEQGRGYSEAFF.

The genes are TRBV7-9 and TRBJ1-1, with D perhaps matching TRBD1 (6 bases). The germline V and J ends were trimmed by 4 bases and 4 bases, with 13 bases remaining between them. Germline CDR1 reads SEHNR; CDR2 reads FQNEAQ (reference sequence). The CDR3 runs 14 residues. Here the CDR3 reads CASSSGQRRTEAFF. The CDR3 DNA follows: TGTGCCAGCAGCTCCGGACAGAGGCGCACTGAAGCTTTCTTT.

This chain uses TRBV5-6 with TRBJ1-2, with D possibly being TRBD1 (5 bases). Germline CDR1 SGHDT, CDR2 YYEEEE. This CDR3 has 14 residues. V shed 3 bases and J shed 8 bases, with 17 bases lying between them. CDR3 residues: CASSSAGVGLGYTF. The CDR3 bases are TGTGCCAGCAGCTCCGCGGGGGTAGGTCTCGGCTACACCTTC.

The chain couples TRBV27 to TRBJ1-5; TRBD1 is a possible D gene (5 bases). Germline V lookup: CDR1 MNHEY, CDR2 SMNVEV (reference sequence). The V gene lost 6 bases and the J gene lost 7 bases, with 22 bases spanning the gap. The CDR3 has 16 residues. The CDR3 spells CASSPDSRVLGQPQHF. The CDR3 DNA follows: TGTGCCAGCAGCCCCGACAGTCGGGTCCTAGGGCAGCCCCAGCATTTT.

The chain has TRBV5-1 and TRBJ2-7; D perhaps matches TRBD1 (5 bases). The germline V gene has CDR1 SGHRS and CDR2 YFSETQ. The CDR3 extends over 13 amino acids. Trimming left V 4 bases short and J 0 bases short, with 8 bases between. The CDR3 reads CASSADNSYEQYF. For the CDR3, the DNA is TGCGCCAGCAGCGCGGACAACTCCTACGAGCAGTACTTC.

This clone was counted between two and nine times. This chain uses TRBV30 with TRBJ2-7; no clear D. Germline V gene data show CDR1 as GTSNPN and CDR2 as SVGIG (reference sequence). The CDR3 consists of 13 residues. Between the trimmed V and J ends, which lost 4 bases and 6 bases, there was a span of 16 bases. CDR3 bases: TGTGCCTGGACCTCTCCCAATCTCGGCGAGCAGTACTTC. Translated: CAWTSPNLGEQYF.

The genes are TRBV29-1 and TRBJ1-2; 10 bases are a match to TRBD1. The CDR3 contains 13 residues. The J segment lost 6 bases and the V segment lost 7 bases, leaving 8 bases of the junction unmatched. Germline V gene sequence: CDR1 SQVTM, CDR2 ANQGSEA. The CDR3 region has the DNA TGCAGCGCACGGGGACAGGGGAGCGATGGCTACACCTTC. It encodes CSARGQGSDGYTF.

This sequence joins TRBV10-3 and TRBJ1-2, with D maybe TRBD1 (5 bases). Germline CDR1 is ENHRY and CDR2 is SYGVKD. CDR3 length: 14 amino acids. Trimming stripped 2 bases from V and 7 bases from J, with 14 bases between. The CDR3 DNA reads as TGTGCCATCAGTGAGAGCCGGGGGGGTGGTGGCTACACCTTC. It yields the protein CAISESRGGGGYTF.

V is TRBV7-3 and J is TRBJ2-7; 7 bases fit TRBD1. In germline, CDR1 is SGHTA, CDR2 FQGTGA. J was trimmed by 3 bases and V by 1 base; bases with no gene match: 0. The CDR3 runs 13 residues. The CDR3 sequence is CASSLRDSYEQYF. The CDR3 DNA reads TGTGCCAGCAGCTTAAGGGACAGCTACGAGCAGTACTTC.

This rearrangement joins TRBV4-2 to TRBJ1-2; D perhaps matches TRBD1 (6 bases). V gave up 1 base and J gave up 2 bases, with 11 bases separating them. Per the germline V gene, CDR1 is LGHNA and CDR2 is YNFKEQ. The CDR3 sequence is 15 residues long. The CDR3 bases are TGTGCCAGCAGCCAAGTGGCAGGGGAGAACTATGGCTACACCTTC. This sequence encodes CASSQVAGENYGYTF.

The chain recombines TRBV7-9 with TRBJ2-1; D unclear. V lost 4 bases, J lost 9 bases, and 13 bases lay in between. Germline CDR1 is SEHNR and CDR2 is FQNEAQ (reference sequence). This CDR3 region has 13 residues. The CDR3 here is CASSSGVSAEQFF. DNA of the CDR3: TGTGCCAGCAGCTCCGGTGTCAGCGCTGAGCAGTTCTTC.

The V call is TRBV7-9, the J call TRBJ2-7; 7 positions agree with TRBD1. The CDR3 length is 14 residues. V dropped 5 bases and J dropped 2; count of bases not matched to a gene: 6. Germline CDR1 is SEHNR and CDR2 is FQNEAQ (reference sequence). The CDR3 sequence: CASSRVGQAYEQYF. The CDR3 coding sequence is TGTGCCAGCAGCCGGGTCGGACAGGCCTACGAGCAGTACTTC.